This T cell receptor (beta chain) appears in the sequencing data of a study of blood T cell repertoires in COVID-19. The authors' processing: Nucleated cell counts were estimated from reference gene primer amplification. TCRdb's copy holds only in-frame clones and misses some; the assay was immunoSEQ multiplex PCR. For V, J and clone size, that table is used; D and trimming come from the DNA. This table holds a few hundred thousand clones, approximately 80% found once. CDR1 is MNHEY and CDR2 is SMNVEV in the germline V gene (reference sequence). The CDR3 loop spans 13 amino acids. V was clipped by 3 bases and J by 6 bases, with 11 bases between them.

The chain carries TRBV27 and TRBJ1-2; TRBD1 is a possible D gene (6 bases). Specimen: peripheral blood. This TCR came from a woman between 18 and 29 years old with acute or convalescent COVID-19. Written as DNA, the CDR3 is TGTGCCAGCAGTTTCCCCAGGGGCAATGGCTACACCTTC. This translates into CASSFPRGNGYTF.